Shown below are 13 T cell receptor beta chains from a single sample sequenced in a study of blood T cell repertoires in COVID-19. Assay: immunoSEQ multiplex PCR; the TCRdb copy retains only in-frame clones and omits some. The sample consists of around 360,000 clones, roughly 86% of them appearing once. The sequenced sample consisted of PBMCs or T cells enriched from blood (not recorded which). The receptors shown here come from a man aged 40-55 years in a cohort exposed to, infected with or recovered from COVID-19 (not recorded which).

The V call is TRBV7-6, the J call TRBJ2-7, with D unclear. Trimming took 5 bases from V and 6 from J, leaving 17 bases between them. In germline, CDR1 is SGHVS, CDR2 FNYEAQ. The CDR3 loop spans 14 amino acids. CDR3 sequence reads: CASSPSGASSEQYF. The CDR3 nucleotides are TGTGCCAGCAGCCCCTCCGGAGCGTCGTCCGAGCAGTACTTC.

The chain joins TRBV27 to TRBJ1-6; TRBD1 matches 11 bases. After removal of 3 bases from V and 11 bases from J, the junction contained 12 bases not matched to a gene. The CDR3 runs to 17 residues. Germline V CDR1 and CDR2: MNHEY, SMNVEV (reference sequence). For the CDR3, the DNA is TGTGCCAGCAGTTTGGCCCCGGGACAGGGGGTCGGAACACCCCTCCACTTT. Protein: CASSLAPGQGVGTPLHF.

The genes are TRBV6-2 or TRBV6-3 and TRBJ1-2; a possible D gene is TRBD1 (6 bases). CDR1 and CDR2 (germline): MNHEY, SVGEGT. CDR3 length: 17 amino acids. The V end was cut by 6 bases, the J end by 5 bases, with 25 bases between. The CDR3 spells CASSPLGGQPTSYGYTF. The CDR3 DNA reads as TGTGCCAGCAGCCCTCTCGGAGGACAGCCGACTTCGTATGGCTACACCTTC.

This clone was counted a few times. V and J are TRBV5-1 and TRBJ2-3; 8 bases map to TRBD2. CDR1 and CDR2 from the germline V gene are SGHRS and YFSETQ. CDR3 size: 15 residues. Trimming at V came to 4 bases and at J to 5 bases, leaving 9 bases not matched to a gene. In nucleotides, the CDR3 is TGCGCCAGCAGCATAAGCGGGAGTGAGGTAGATACGCAGTATTTT. Its protein product is CASSISGSEVDTQYF.

This chain joins TRBV4-1 and TRBJ1-2; no clear D. The germline gives CDR1 MGHRA, CDR2 YSYEKL. This CDR3 is 16 amino acids long. V was cut by 1 base and J by 4 bases, with 16 bases left in between. The CDR3 region has the DNA TGCGCCAGCAGCCAAGGGCCGCCGGGTTGGGTCTATGGCTACACCTTC. Amino acids: CASSQGPPGWVYGYTF.

The CDR3 DNA reads TGCGCCAGCAGTCTGGGACTTCTAAACACCGGGGAGCTGTTTTTT. Its protein is CASSLGLLNTGELFF. The chain joins TRBV4-1 to TRBJ2-2, with D possibly being TRBD2 (6 bases). Trimming took 6 bases from V and 2 from J, leaving 13 bases between them. The CDR3 is made up of 15 amino acids. Germline-derived CDR1 and CDR2 are MGHRA and YSYEKL.

This clone has a handful of counts. The chain carries TRBV18 and TRBJ1-5; 10 bases are shared with TRBD1. Looked up from germline, CDR1 is KGHSH and CDR2 is LQKENI. J gave up 5 bases and V 6 bases, and 7 bases lay outside the gene matches. The CDR3 is 15 amino acids. The CDR3 DNA reads TGTGCCAGCTCCTTGGACAGGGGGGATCATCAGCCCCAGCATTTT. This encodes CASSLDRGDHQPQHF.

V and J are TRBV9 and TRBJ1-4, with D perhaps matching TRBD1 (6 bases). CDR3 length: 17 amino acids. CDR1 is SGDLS and CDR2 is YYNGEE in the germline V gene. V was pared by 4 bases and J by 8 bases, with 24 bases between. The CDR3 sequence: CASSLRGGGRGEEKLFF. The CDR3 region has the DNA TGTGCCAGCAGCCTCCGTGGGGGGGGGCGCGGGGAGGAAAAACTGTTTTTT. The variable domain in full, completed from reference TRBV9 and TRBJ1-4, reads DSGVTQTPKHLITATGQRVTLRCSPRSGDLSVYWYQQSLDQGLQFLIQYYNGEERAKGNILERFSAQQFPDLHSELNLSSLELGDSALYFCASSLRGGGRGEEKLFFGSGTQLSVL.

The rearrangement links TRBV19 to TRBJ2-1; 11 bases line up with TRBD2. The germline V gene has CDR1 LNHDA and CDR2 SQIVND (reference sequence). The length of the CDR3 is 17 residues. Unmatched junction bases numbered 10, after V lost 3 bases and J lost 6 bases. The CDR3 reads CASSILGLAGGSNEQFF. Here the CDR3 DNA reads TGTGCCAGTAGTATTCTCGGTCTAGCGGGGGGTTCCAATGAGCAGTTCTTC.

This chain joins TRBV5-6 and TRBJ1-1; 7 nucleotides line up with TRBD1. This CDR3 is 14 amino acids long. J was trimmed by 1 base and V by 6 bases; bases with no gene match: 6. From germline, CDR1 is SGHDT and CDR2 YYEEEE. In DNA, the CDR3 is TGTGCCAGCACCCACAGGGGTAGGAACACTGAAGCTTTCTTT. Translating gives CASTHRGRNTEAFF.

The V gene is TRBV30, the J gene TRBJ2-1, with 8 bases fitting TRBD1. The V and J ends lost 6 bases and 5 bases, in that order; junction bases with no gene match: 12. The CDR3 is 15 amino acids. The germline V gene encodes CDR1 GTSNPN and CDR2 SVGIG (reference sequence). The CDR3 DNA is TGTGCCTGCCCCGACGGGACAGGTACTAACAATGAGCAGTTCTTC. It translates to CACPDGTGTNNEQFF.

The chain carries TRBV7-9 and TRBJ2-1, with TRBD2 as a possible D gene (6 bases). The ends were cut back, 5 bases at V and 2 bases at J, with 13 bases in the middle. Germline V gene sequence: CDR1 SEHNR, CDR2 FQNEAQ (reference sequence). The CDR3 is made up of 15 amino acids. As DNA, the CDR3 is TGTGCCAGCAGCCCCTCGGGAGATCCCTACAATGAGCAGTTCTTC. It codes for CASSPSGDPYNEQFF.

This chain joins TRBV4-1 and TRBJ2-1, with D possibly TRBD2 on 5 matching bases. CDR1 is MGHRA, CDR2 YSYEKL, per germline. CDR3 size: 16 residues. V was trimmed by 2 bases and J by 0 bases, leaving 11 bases between them. DNA of the CDR3: TGCGCCAGCAGCCAATCGGGGAGATTCTCCTACAATGAGCAGTTCTTC. Translated: CASSQSGRFSYNEQFF.